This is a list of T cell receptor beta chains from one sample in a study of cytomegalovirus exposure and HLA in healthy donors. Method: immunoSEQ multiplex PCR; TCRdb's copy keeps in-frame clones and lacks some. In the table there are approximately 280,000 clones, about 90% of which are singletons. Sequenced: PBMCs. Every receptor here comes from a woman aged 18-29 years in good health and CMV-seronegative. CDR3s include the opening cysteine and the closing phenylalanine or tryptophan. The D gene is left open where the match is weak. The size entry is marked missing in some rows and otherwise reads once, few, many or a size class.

TGTGCCAGCAGCGTAGCTACGGGGGGACACGGCGGGGAGCTGTTTTTT	CASSVATGGHGGELFF	-	TRBJ2-2	-	TRBV9
TGTGCCAGCAGCTTGGCCGACAGGGTGACGAATGGCTGCACCTTC	CASSLADRVTNGCTF	TRBD1	TRBJ1-2	-	TRBV5-4
TGTGCCAGCTCACCAAATGAACAGGACCATGGCTACACCTTC	CASSPNEQDHGYTF	-	TRBJ1-2	-	TRBV18
TGTGCCAGCAGCTTTTACCGGTGGGAGACCCAGTACTTC	CASSFYRWETQYF	-	TRBJ2-5	once	TRBV7-9
TGTGCCAGCACTAGGGGGACAGGGTACGATGGCTACACCTTC	CASTRGTGYDGYTF	TRBD1	TRBJ1-2	once	TRBV27
TGCGCCAGCCGCGGACAAGAGACCCAGTACTTC	CASRGQETQYF	-	TRBJ2-5	-	TRBV5-1
TGTGCCAGCAGTTTAAGGTGGGGCACCAACACTGAAGCTTTCTTT	CASSLRWGTNTEAFF	-	TRBJ1-1	-	TRBV28
TGCGCCAGCAGTACAGGGGGCAATCAGCCCCAGCATTTT	CASSTGGNQPQHF	TRBD1	TRBJ1-5	-	TRBV10-2
TGTGCCAGCTCACTTTGGGGCGGGGGGGCTGGGAATGAGCAGTTCTTC	CASSLWGGGAGNEQFF	TRBD2	TRBJ2-1	-	TRBV5-4
TGCGCCAGCAGTCTGACAGGGGGGACGGGACCCCTCCACTTT	CASSLTGGTGPLHF	TRBD1	TRBJ1-6	-	TRBV5-1
TGTGCCAGCAGTTACGGGAGGGAGGAACAGCCCCAGCATTTT	CASSYGREEQPQHF	-	TRBJ1-5	-	TRBV6-5
TGCAGCGTCACCGGGACAGGGAACACTGAAGCTTTCTTT	CSVTGTGNTEAFF	TRBD1	TRBJ1-1	-	TRBV29-1
TGTGCCAGCAGTCGCGGACAGAAATCCTACGAGCAGTACTTC	CASSRGQKSYEQYF	-	TRBJ2-7	-	TRBV6-5
TGTGCCACCAGCAGAGCAAGACAGGGTACGAACACTGAAGCTTTCTTT	CATSRARQGTNTEAFF	TRBD1	TRBJ1-1	-	TRBV15
TGCGCCAGCAGCTTGGCCGTAGCGGGGGAAACCTACAATGAGCAGTTCTTC	CASSLAVAGETYNEQFF	TRBD2	TRBJ2-1	-	TRBV5-1
TGTGCCAGCAGGAAGCAGGGGTTGAATGACGGGGAGCTGTTTTTT	CASRKQGLNDGELFF	-	TRBJ2-2	once	TRBV9
TGTGCCAGCCGGGATAGCAATCAGCCCCAGCATTTT	CASRDSNQPQHF	-	TRBJ1-5	-	TRBV2
TGTGCCAGCGGCGGGGGAGTGAACACTGAAGCTTTCTTT	CASGGGVNTEAFF	-	TRBJ1-1	-	TRBV2
TGTGCCAGCATCCTACAGGGTGACACTGAAGCTTTCTTT	CASILQGDTEAFF	-	TRBJ1-1	-	TRBV5-4
TGTGCCAGTAGCCGGACTTTTCAAGAGACCCAGTACTTC	CASSRTFQETQYF	-	TRBJ2-5	-	TRBV19
TGTGCCAGTAGTATTGTCGCCGGCAGGGCGAACTATGGCTACACCTTC	CASSIVAGRANYGYTF	-	TRBJ1-2	-	TRBV19
TGTGCCATCAGTCCCAGGGACAGGGAATACGAGCAGTACTTC	CAISPRDREYEQYF	TRBD1	TRBJ2-7	-	TRBV10-3
TGTGCCATCGGACTAGACAACACCGGGGAGCTGTTTTTT	CAIGLDNTGELFF	TRBD2	TRBJ2-2	once	TRBV10-3
TGTGCCAGCAGCCAAGAGTCGAGGGATGTCTATGGCTACACCTTC	CASSQESRDVYGYTF	-	TRBJ1-2	-	TRBV4-2
TGTGCCAGCAGCCCAAGCGGGACTAGCGGGGCCAGGAGGGGAGAGACCCAGTACTTC	CASSPSGTSGARRGETQYF	TRBD2	TRBJ2-5	-	TRBV5-8
TGTGCCAGTAGTATATCGGGGAATTCACCCCTCCACTTT	CASSISGNSPLHF	-	TRBJ1-6	-	TRBV19
TGTGCCAGCGATAACAGGGGTCATTCACCCCTCCACTTT	CASDNRGHSPLHF	TRBD1	TRBJ1-6	-	TRBV6-1
TGTGCCAGCAGCTTTTCGGGCGAGCAGTACTTC	CASSFSGEQYF	-	TRBJ2-7	-	TRBV7-2
TGTGCCAGCAGCCTGGCGGTGGGAGATACGCAGTATTTT	CASSLAVGDTQYF	-	TRBJ2-3	-	TRBV2
TGTGCCAGCAGACCGGGACTGCCCCCTAATGAGCAGTTCTTC	CASRPGLPPNEQFF	-	TRBJ2-1	-	TRBV6-1
TGCGCCAGCAGCTTTGGACTAGCGGGGATCGGGGAGCTGTTTTTT	CASSFGLAGIGELFF	TRBD2	TRBJ2-2	-	TRBV4-1
TGTGCCACCAGCAGAGATCAGGACTCTGGAAACACCATATATTTT	CATSRDQDSGNTIYF	-	TRBJ1-3	-	TRBV15
TGCGCCAGCAGTGAGTCATCGGACACTGAAGCTTTCTTT	CASSESSDTEAFF	-	TRBJ1-1	-	TRBV10-1
TGTGCCAGCAGCTTAGGGGGGGGGCCAACCTACGAGCAGTACTTC	CASSLGGGPTYEQYF	-	TRBJ2-7	once	TRBV11-3
TGTGCCTCCGGGACAGGGGATTCCTATAATTCACCCCTCCACTTT	CASGTGDSYNSPLHF	TRBD1	TRBJ1-6	-	TRBV15
TGTGCCAGCAGTTTAGATAGCGGGGGGGGAGAGACCCAGTACTTC	CASSLDSGGGETQYF	TRBD2	TRBJ2-5	-	TRBV27
TGTGCCAGCAGCGTAGGGGGACACGCCAGCTCTGGAAACACCATATATTTT	CASSVGGHASSGNTIYF	-	TRBJ1-3	-	TRBV9
TGTGCCAGTAGTACGGGACAGGCGAATTCACCCCTCCACTTT	CASSTGQANSPLHF	TRBD1	TRBJ1-6	-	TRBV19
TGCGCCAGCAGCGTGCCGGGACAGGTCTACGAGCAGTACTTC	CASSVPGQVYEQYF	TRBD1	TRBJ2-7	-	TRBV5-1
TGTGCCAGCAGTGGCTCGGAGTACGAGCAGTACTTC	CASSGSEYEQYF	-	TRBJ2-7	-	TRBV2